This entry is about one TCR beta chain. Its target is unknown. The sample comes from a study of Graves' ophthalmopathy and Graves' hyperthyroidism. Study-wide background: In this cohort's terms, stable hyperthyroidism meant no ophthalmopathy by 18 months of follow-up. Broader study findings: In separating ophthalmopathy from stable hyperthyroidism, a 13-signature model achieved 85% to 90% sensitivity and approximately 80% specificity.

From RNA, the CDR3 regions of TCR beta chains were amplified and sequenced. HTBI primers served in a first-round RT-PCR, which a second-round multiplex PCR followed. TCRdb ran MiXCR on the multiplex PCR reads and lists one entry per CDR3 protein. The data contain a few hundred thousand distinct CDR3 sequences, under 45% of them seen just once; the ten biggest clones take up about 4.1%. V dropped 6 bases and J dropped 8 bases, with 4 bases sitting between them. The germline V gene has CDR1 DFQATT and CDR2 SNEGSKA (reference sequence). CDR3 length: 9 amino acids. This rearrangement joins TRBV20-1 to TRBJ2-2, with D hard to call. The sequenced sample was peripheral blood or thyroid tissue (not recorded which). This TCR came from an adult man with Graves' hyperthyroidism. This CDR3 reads CSAAGELFF. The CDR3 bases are TGCAGTGCGGCAGGGGAGCTGTTTTTT.